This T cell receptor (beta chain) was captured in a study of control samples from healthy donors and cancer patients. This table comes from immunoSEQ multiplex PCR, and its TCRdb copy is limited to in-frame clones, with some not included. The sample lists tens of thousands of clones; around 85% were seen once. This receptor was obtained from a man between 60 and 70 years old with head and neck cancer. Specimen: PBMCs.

CDR3 protein: CASSLRGEGSNQPQHF. The CDR3 region has the DNA TGTGCCAGCAGCTTAAGGGGGGAGGGTAGCAATCAGCCCCAGCATTTT. The chain employs TRBV7-8 and TRBJ1-5, with D possibly matching TRBD1 (6 bases). This CDR3 contains 16 residues. V lost 2 bases to trimming and J lost 0 bases, with 11 bases between them. CDR1 is SGHVS and CDR2 is FQNEAQ in the germline V gene. Full variable domain (outside the CDR3, taken from reference TRBV7-8 and TRBJ1-5): GAGVSQSPRYKVAKRGQDVALRCDPISGHVSLFWYQQALGQGPEFLTYFQNEAQLDKSGLPSDRFFAERPEGSVSTLKIQRTQQEDSAVYLCASSLRGEGSNQPQHFGDGTRLSIL.